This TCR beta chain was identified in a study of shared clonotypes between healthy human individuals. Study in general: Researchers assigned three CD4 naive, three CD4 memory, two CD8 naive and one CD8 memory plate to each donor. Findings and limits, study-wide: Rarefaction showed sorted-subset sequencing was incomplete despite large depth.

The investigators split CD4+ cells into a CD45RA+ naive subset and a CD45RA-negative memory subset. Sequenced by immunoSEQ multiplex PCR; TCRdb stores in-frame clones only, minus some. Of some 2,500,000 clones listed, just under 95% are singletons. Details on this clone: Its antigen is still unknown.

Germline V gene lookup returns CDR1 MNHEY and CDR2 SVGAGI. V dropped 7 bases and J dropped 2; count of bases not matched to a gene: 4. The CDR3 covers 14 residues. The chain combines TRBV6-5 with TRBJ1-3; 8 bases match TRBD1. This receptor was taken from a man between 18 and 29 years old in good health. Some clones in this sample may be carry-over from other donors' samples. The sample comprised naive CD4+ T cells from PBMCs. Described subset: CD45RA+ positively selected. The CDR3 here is CASTRTGPGNTIYF. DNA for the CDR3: TGTGCCAGCACCAGGACAGGGCCTGGAAACACCATATATTTT.